This paragraph reports one T cell receptor beta chain. The antigen is undetermined. The data belong to a study of cytomegalovirus exposure and HLA in healthy donors. Study-level points and caveats: Apart from CMV serostatus, no immune exposure information was available. Later on, an analysis tied roughly 17,000 TCR beta sequences to HLA alleles at 0.05 false discovery rate. TCR beta sequences reportedly predicted the HLA-A and HLA-B alleles of most subjects accurately.

The PCR was carried out with 60 Vbeta primers and 13 Jbeta primers. Profiling relied on immunoSEQ multiplex PCR, and the TCRdb table lists in-frame clones only, not all of them. Of around 80,000 clones in the sample, 62% are singletons; the top ten hold 4.4%. The specimen sequenced was PBMCs. This receptor was identified in a male donor in good health and CMV-seropositive.

The CDR3 spells CASSDPGGGYTF. In DNA, the CDR3 is TGTGCCAGCAGTGACCCAGGGGGAGGCTACACCTTC. V and J are TRBV2 and TRBJ1-2; 7 bases line up with TRBD1. Germline-derived CDR1 and CDR2 are SNHLY and FYNNEI. The CDR3 is made up of 12 amino acids. The junction had 3 bases not matched to a gene; V was cut back by 3 bases and J by 8 bases.